In this sample, the clone carrying this T cell receptor beta chain turned up a few times. These data originate in a study of blood T cell repertoires in COVID-19. The CDR3 totals 16 residues. CDR1 and CDR2 (germline): LNHNV, YYDKDF (reference sequence). Trimming cost V 2 bases and J 2 bases; bases outside gene matches: 7. Sequencing was performed with immunoSEQ multiplex PCR; in TCRdb, only in-frame clones are kept and a portion is missing. The table lists 200,000 to 300,000 clones, just under 85% of them singletons. This sequence was found in an older woman with active or convalescent COVID-19. V and J are TRBV15 and TRBJ2-3; 7 nucleotides agree with TRBD1. The sample taken for sequencing was peripheral blood. Written as DNA, the CDR3 is TGTGCCACCAGCAGACGACAGGGCCGCGCCACAGATACGCAGTATTTT. Translation gives CATSRRQGRATDTQYF.